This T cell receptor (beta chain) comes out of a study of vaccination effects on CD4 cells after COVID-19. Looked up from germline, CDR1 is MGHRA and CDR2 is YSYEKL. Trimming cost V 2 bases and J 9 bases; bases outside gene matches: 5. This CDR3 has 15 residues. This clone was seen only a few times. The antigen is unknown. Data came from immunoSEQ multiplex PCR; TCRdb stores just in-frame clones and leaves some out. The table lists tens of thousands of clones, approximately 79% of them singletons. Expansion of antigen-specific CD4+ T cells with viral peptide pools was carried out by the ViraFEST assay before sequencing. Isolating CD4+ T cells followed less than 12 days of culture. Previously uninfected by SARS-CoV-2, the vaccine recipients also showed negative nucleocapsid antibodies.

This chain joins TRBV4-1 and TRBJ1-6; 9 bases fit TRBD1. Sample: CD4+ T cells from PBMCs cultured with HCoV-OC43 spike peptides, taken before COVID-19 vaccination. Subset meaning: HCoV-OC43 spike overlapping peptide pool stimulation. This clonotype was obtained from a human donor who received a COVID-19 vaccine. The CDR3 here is CASSQFGQGSSPLHF. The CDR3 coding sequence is TGCGCCAGCAGCCAATTTGGACAGGGGAGTTCACCCCTCCACTTT.